Below are 11 T cell receptor beta chains sequenced from a single sample in a study of T cell repertoires in aging, cancer and after chemotherapy. A mixed TRB-A/B primer pool amplified rearranged TRB by multiplex touch-down PCR. One entry per CDR3 protein results from TCRdb running MiXCR on the multiplex PCR reads. The sample lists about 2,500 distinct CDR3 sequences; roughly 24% were seen once. TCR beta rearrangements were amplified from peripheral blood genomic DNA. Sequenced sample: blood. Receptors were obtained from a human donor with a solid tumor.

The rearrangement uses TRBV20-1 and TRBJ1-5; 8 nucleotides match TRBD1. V trimming: 6 bases; J trimming: 7 bases; junction bases outside the gene matches: 8. The V gene's germline CDR1 is DFQATT and CDR2 SNEGSKA (reference sequence). The CDR3 runs 13 residues. The CDR3 protein is CSALDRDGQPQHF. The DNA of the CDR3 is TGCAGTGCATTGGACAGGGATGGGCAGCCCCAGCATTTT.

A word on this clonotype: A much bigger clone sits one base away, suggesting this may be a read error. The limits of the CDR3 on the DNA are not certain, so only TCRdb's listed CDR3 is given. CDR3 residues: CAWASGTGTETQNF. V usage is TRBV30 and J usage is TRBJ2-5; the table's D call, TRBD1, has no DNA check behind it. Germline CDR1 is GTSNPN and CDR2 is SVGIG (reference sequence). The CDR3 has 14 residues if both end residues are counted.

This chain links TRBV20-1 with TRBJ2-1; D possibly corresponds to TRBD2 (7 bases). V was pared by 7 bases and J by 5 bases, with 15 bases between. Germline loops: CDR1 DFQATT, CDR2 SNEGSKA (reference sequence). This CDR3 spans 13 amino acids. CDR3 bases: TGCAGTGGGAAGGGGGGGTCCAACAATGAGCAGTTCTTC. The encoded protein is CSGKGGSNNEQFF.

The genes are TRBV7-3 and TRBJ2-2; 7 nucleotides match TRBD1. The germline V gene encodes CDR1 SGHTA and CDR2 FQGTGA. V lost 0 bases and J lost 5; bases outside the gene matches: 15. CDR3 length: 19 amino acids. CDR3 bases: TGTGCCAGCAGCTTAACAGCCTACGGGACAGCCAAAGCGACCGGGGAGCTGTTTTTT. This encodes CASSLTAYGTAKATGELFF.

The V and J genes are TRBV19 and TRBJ1-5; possible D gene TRBD1, 6 bases. CDR3 length: 14 residues. V lost 1 base and J lost 4, with 8 bases in between. Germline lookup yields CDR1 LNHDA and CDR2 SQIVND (reference sequence). The CDR3 spells CASSIGTENQPQHF. For the CDR3, the DNA is TGTGCCAGTAGTATAGGGACAGAAAATCAGCCCCAGCATTTT.

This clonotype was recorded a few times. The chain uses TRBV19 and TRBJ1-2; TRBD1 aligns across 9 bases. J gave up 5 bases and V 4 bases, and 8 bases lay outside the gene matches. Looked up from germline, CDR1 is LNHDA and CDR2 is SQIVND (reference sequence). The CDR3 spans 15 residues. This CDR3 is CASSTGTGNSYGYTF. In DNA form, the CDR3 reads TGTGCCAGTAGTACCGGGACAGGGAATTCGTATGGCTACACCTTC.

The V gene is TRBV20-1, the J gene TRBJ2-3; TRBD2 matches at 12 bases. CDR3 length: 17 amino acids. The V segment lost 6 bases and the J segment 0 bases; nucleotides outside the gene matches: 10. Per the germline V gene, CDR1 is DFQATT and CDR2 is SNEGSKA (reference sequence). DNA for the CDR3: TGCAGTGCCCGCCCGCCTCTAGCGGGGGGGAGCACAGATACGCAGTATTTT. This translates into CSARPPLAGGSTDTQYF.

This clonotype has only a few counts. V and J are TRBV10-3 and TRBJ1-3; D gene unclear. This CDR3 is built from 13 residues. The germline CDR1 and CDR2 sequences are ENHRY and SYGVKD. Trimming cost V 7 bases and J 0 bases, with 7 bases left between them. This CDR3 reads CAITQSSGNTIYF. CDR3 in DNA: TGTGCCATCACCCAGAGCTCTGGAAACACCATATATTTT.

This clonotype came up a few times. This chain uses TRBV5-6 with TRBJ2-1; possibly TRBD1 for D (5 bases). Trimming took off 4 bases at V and 2 bases at J, with 13 bases between the two ends. The germline V gene has CDR1 SGHDT and CDR2 YYEEEE. The CDR3 loop spans 15 amino acids. CDR3 residues: CASSLRGLTYNEQFF. The CDR3 bases are TGTGCCAGCAGCCTAAGGGGTCTAACCTACAATGAGCAGTTCTTC.

The chain carries TRBV19 and TRBJ1-1; tentatively, D is TRBD1 (5 bases). Trimming cost V 5 bases and J 4 bases, with 14 bases left between them. This CDR3 contains 14 residues. Germline V gene data show CDR1 as LNHDA and CDR2 as SQIVND (reference sequence). The CDR3 DNA follows: TGTGCCAGTAGTTTTACAGCCAGGGCCACTGAAGCTTTCTTT. This sequence encodes CASSFTARATEAFF.

The rearrangement uses TRBV20-1 and TRBJ1-4; D unresolved. CDR1 is DFQATT, CDR2 SNEGSKA, per germline (reference sequence). The CDR3 has 14 amino acids. Trimming cost V 3 bases and J 4 bases, with 12 bases left between them. The CDR3 nucleotides are TGCAGTGCTAGGGACGGCCCGTTTAATGAAAAACTGTTTTTT. Translated: CSARDGPFNEKLFF.